Listed below are T cell receptor beta chains from one sample, sequenced in a study of blood T cell repertoires in COVID-19. Some clones are missing from TCRdb's copy, which holds only in-frame ones; the method was immunoSEQ multiplex PCR. This table holds 300,000 to 400,000 clones, around 87% found once. Source material: PBMCs or T cells enriched from blood (not recorded which). The origin of the receptors is a man between 18 and 29 years old who had recovered from COVID-19. CDR3s include the opening cysteine and the closing phenylalanine or tryptophan. D genes are given only for firm matches. Size tells how often a clone was seen (once, few, many) or the class of an expanded clone, and some rows leave it out.

clone size | J gene | V gene | D gene | CDR3 DNA | CDR3 protein
. | TRBJ1-3 | TRBV4-3 | . | TGCGCCAGCAGCCAAGATGGGCGTTCCTCTGGAAACACCATATATTTT | CASSQDGRSSGNTIYF
once | TRBJ1-2 | TRBV10-2 | . | TGCGCCAGCAGTGAGCAGGGTATAACCTCGACTTTTAACTATGGCTACACCTTC | CASSEQGITSTFNYGYTF
. | TRBJ1-5 | TRBV4-1 | . | TGCGCCAGCAGCCAAGAAGGTGGAGGGTATAGCAATCAGCCCCAGCATTTT | CASSQEGGGYSNQPQHF
. | TRBJ2-7 | TRBV18 | . | TGTGCCAGCTCACCACCTAACAGGGACTACGAGCAGTACTTC | CASSPPNRDYEQYF
. | TRBJ1-2 | TRBV29-1 | . | TGCAGCGTTGAAGACCGACAGGTCCGGGGCTACACCTTC | CSVEDRQVRGYTF
. | TRBJ2-7 | TRBV4-1 | TRBD1 | TGCGCCAGCAGCCAACTCCCGACGGGGGGACAGGGGCGCTACGAGCAGTACTTC | CASSQLPTGGQGRYEQYF
once | TRBJ2-1 | TRBV27 | TRBD2 | TGTGCCAGCAGTTCCCGGGGACTAGGAATTCAGGAGCAGTTCTTC | CASSSRGLGIQEQFF
. | TRBJ1-2 | TRBV11-1 | . | TGTGCCAGCAGCACCTTACAGGGCACCTATGGCTACACCTTC | CASSTLQGTYGYTF
. | TRBJ1-3 | TRBV2 | . | TGTGCCAGCCGGGGTCGGGGAGCCGGAAACACCATATATTTT | CASRGRGAGNTIYF
. | TRBJ2-7 | TRBV10-3 | . | TGTGCCATCAGTGAGACGGACAGTAGACCCTCCTACGAGCAGTACTTC | CAISETDSRPSYEQYF
. | TRBJ1-3 | TRBV7-6 | TRBD1 | TGTGCCAGCAGCCCCGACAGGGTTGCTGGAAACACCATATATTTT | CASSPDRVAGNTIYF
. | TRBJ1-2 | TRBV27 | TRBD1 | TGTGCCAGCAGTCCGGGACAGCTTTATGGCTACACCTTC | CASSPGQLYGYTF
few | TRBJ1-1 | TRBV9 | . | TGTGCCAGCAGCGTAGGGGCTACCATGAACACTGAAGCTTTCTTT | CASSVGATMNTEAFF
. | TRBJ2-3 | TRBV7-9 | TRBD2 | TGTGCCAGCAGCCCCGGTGGGGGACTAGCGGGGAGGGATACGCAGTATTTT | CASSPGGGLAGRDTQYF
. | TRBJ2-1 | TRBV4-3 | . | TGCGCCAGCAGCTCGAGACTAGGGAACAATGAGCAGTTCTTC | CASSSRLGNNEQFF
. | TRBJ1-2 | TRBV24-1 | TRBD1 | TGTGCCACCAGTGACAGAATGACAGGGAACTATGGCTACACCTTC | CATSDRMTGNYGYTF
. | TRBJ1-1 | TRBV6-2/TRBV6-3 | . | TGTGCCAGCAGTTACGTGCCAGGGATGTACCAGAACACTGAAGCTTTCTTT | CASSYVPGMYQNTEAFF
. | TRBJ2-5 | TRBV19 | TRBD2 | TGTGCCAGTAGCTCTGGGGCTAGCGGGATCCAAGAGACCCAGTACTTC | CASSSGASGIQETQYF
. | TRBJ2-7 | TRBV9 | . | TGTGCCAGCAGCGTAACCGGGGTCGAGCAGTACTTC | CASSVTGVEQYF
. | TRBJ1-2 | TRBV6-5 | . | TGTGCCAGCATGAAGAGGGAAACCACCTATGGCTACACCTTC | CASMKRETTYGYTF
. | TRBJ2-1 | TRBV27 | . | TGTGCCAGCAGCCTGGTTAGAGGCTACAATGAGCAGTTCTTC | CASSLVRGYNEQFF
. | TRBJ1-3 | TRBV9 | . | TGTGCCAGCAGCGTAGCTCGGCAGGGAAGAAACACCATATATTTT | CASSVARQGRNTIYF
. | TRBJ2-3 | TRBV13 | . | TGTGCCAGCAGCTTAGTTGGGGGCGGGACAGATACGCAGTATTTT | CASSLVGGGTDTQYF
. | TRBJ2-7 | TRBV6-6 | TRBD1 | TGTGCCAGCAGTTACACAGGGGGCGGTTCCTACGAGCAGTACTTC | CASSYTGGGSYEQYF
. | TRBJ1-1 | TRBV2 | . | TGTGCCAGCGAAGCGACAGGGAACACTGAAGCTTTCTTT | CASEATGNTEAFF
once | TRBJ2-7 | TRBV15 | . | TGTGCCACCAGCAGACCTCTCGGGCGGGCCCCAGGGCAGTACTTC | CATSRPLGRAPGQYF
. | TRBJ2-3 | TRBV11-2 | TRBD1 | TGTGCCAGCAGAGCAGGGGGCTTAGGTTCAGATACGCAGTATTTT | CASRAGGLGSDTQYF
. | TRBJ2-7 | TRBV20-1 | . | TGCAGTGCTAGTCGCAGTAACTACGAGCAGTACTTC | CSASRSNYEQYF
. | TRBJ2-5 | TRBV7-3 | TRBD1 | TGTGCCAGCAGCCCACGGACAGGGGGCAAAGAGACCCAGTACTTC | CASSPRTGGKETQYF
. | TRBJ2-3 | TRBV5-6 | . | TGTGCCAGCAGCTGGGGAACAGGAGTCACAGATACGCAGTATTTT | CASSWGTGVTDTQYF